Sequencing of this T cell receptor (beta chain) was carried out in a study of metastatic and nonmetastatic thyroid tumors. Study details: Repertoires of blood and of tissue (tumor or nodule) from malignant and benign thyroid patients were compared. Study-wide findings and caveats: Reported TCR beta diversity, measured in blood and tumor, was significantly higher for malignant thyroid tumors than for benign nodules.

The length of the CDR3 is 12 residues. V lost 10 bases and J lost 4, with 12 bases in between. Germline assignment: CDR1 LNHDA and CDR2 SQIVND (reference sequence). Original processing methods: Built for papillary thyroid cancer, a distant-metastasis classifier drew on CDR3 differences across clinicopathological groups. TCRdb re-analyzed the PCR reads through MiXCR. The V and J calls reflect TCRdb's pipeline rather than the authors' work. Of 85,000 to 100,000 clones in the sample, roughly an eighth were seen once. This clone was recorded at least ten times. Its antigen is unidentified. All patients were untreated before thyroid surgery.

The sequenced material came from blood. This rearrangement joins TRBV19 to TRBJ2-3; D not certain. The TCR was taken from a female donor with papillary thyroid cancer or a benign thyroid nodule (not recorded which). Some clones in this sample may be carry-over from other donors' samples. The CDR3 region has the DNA TGTGCCACCTCGATCCGCCCAGATACGCAGTATTTT. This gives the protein CATSIRPDTQYF.